This is a list of T cell receptor beta chains from one sample in a study of blood T cell repertoires in COVID-19. Produced via immunoSEQ multiplex PCR; TCRdb's table is partial and in-frame only. This table has around 250,000 clones, more than 85% appearing once. Source material: PBMCs or T cells enriched from blood (not recorded which). These receptors were taken from a man aged 35-49 years who had been exposed to COVID-19. Each CDR3 is given with its conserved first and last residue. D genes are given only for firm matches. Not all rows give a size; the values are once, few, many and, for expanded clones, a class.

size	D	J	V	CDR3	DNA
NA	NA	TRBJ1-6	TRBV2	CASRPGENSPLHF	TGTGCCAGCAGGCCGGGAGAGAATTCACCCCTCCACTTT
NA	NA	TRBJ1-1	TRBV19	CASSIVHPTEAFF	TGTGCCAGTAGTATAGTACACCCCACTGAAGCTTTCTTT
once	TRBD1	TRBJ2-7	TRBV5-6	CASSSGTENWQYF	TGTGCCAGCAGCTCCGGGACAGAGAACTGGCAGTACTTC
NA	TRBD1	TRBJ2-3	TRBV29-1	CSVEDGGQGIDTQYF	TGCAGCGTTGAAGATGGTGGACAGGGGATAGATACGCAGTATTTT
NA	NA	TRBJ2-2	TRBV5-4	CASSLARRVGTGELFF	TGTGCCAGCAGCTTGGCGCGCAGGGTAGGGACCGGGGAGCTGTTTTTT
once	TRBD2	TRBJ2-1	TRBV28	CASRPPFGVAGAAEQFF	TGTGCCAGCAGGCCACCCTTTGGGGTAGCGGGAGCCGCTGAGCAGTTCTTC
NA	TRBD1	TRBJ2-5	TRBV10-2	CASSEAAGGTETQYF	TGCGCCAGCAGTGAAGCCGCAGGGGGCACGGAGACCCAGTACTTC
NA	NA	TRBJ1-1	TRBV19	CASSIGWREGTEAFF	TGTGCCAGTAGTATCGGGTGGAGGGAGGGAACTGAAGCTTTCTTT
NA	TRBD1	TRBJ2-1	TRBV5-4	CASSWDSYNEQFF	TGTGCCAGCAGCTGGGACAGCTACAATGAGCAGTTCTTC
NA	TRBD1	TRBJ1-1	TRBV29-1	CSVGGTGAPEAFF	TGCAGCGTCGGGGGGACAGGGGCGCCTGAAGCTTTCTTT
NA	NA	TRBJ2-1	TRBV27	CASSLGSVYNEQFF	TGTGCCAGCAGTTTAGGTAGCGTGTACAATGAGCAGTTCTTC
NA	NA	TRBJ2-7	TRBV29-1	CSVGGDPVHEQYF	TGCAGCGTTGGCGGGGACCCGGTCCACGAGCAGTACTTC
NA	TRBD2	TRBJ2-7	TRBV11-2	CASSLVGGSYEQYF	TGTGCCAGCAGCTTAGTCGGCGGGAGCTACGAGCAGTACTTC
NA	TRBD1	TRBJ1-2	TRBV2	CASSRTGLANYGYTF	TGTGCCAGCAGCCGGACAGGCCTAGCTAACTATGGCTACACCTTC
NA	TRBD1	TRBJ1-2	TRBV9	CASSVDGTGGDYGYTF	TGTGCCAGCAGCGTAGACGGGACAGGGGGCGACTATGGCTACACCTTC
NA	NA	TRBJ2-7	TRBV12-5	CASGATGNEQYF	TGTGCTAGTGGAGCTACAGGGAACGAGCAGTACTTC
NA	NA	TRBJ1-4	TRBV7-9	CASSLGGGNEKLFF	TGTGCCAGCAGCTTAGGAGGCGGTAATGAAAAACTGTTTTTT
once	NA	TRBJ1-5	TRBV27	CASSSSGPSNQPQHF	TGTGCCAGCAGTTCCAGCGGGCCTAGCAATCAGCCCCAGCATTTT
NA	NA	TRBJ1-6	TRBV7-3	CASSLSDYSPLHF	TGTGCCAGCAGCTTAAGCGACTATTCACCCCTCCACTTT
NA	TRBD1	TRBJ2-7	TRBV2	CASRANTGDYEQYF	TGTGCCAGCAGAGCTAACACAGGGGACTACGAGCAGTACTTC
NA	TRBD2	TRBJ2-1	TRBV29-1	CSARMGLAGANEQFF	TGCAGCGCCCGGATGGGACTAGCGGGAGCTAATGAGCAGTTCTTC
NA	NA	TRBJ2-5	TRBV4-2	CASSQDRRGNQETQYF	TGTGCCAGCAGCCAAGATCGACGGGGGAACCAAGAGACCCAGTACTTC
many	TRBD1	TRBJ1-4	TRBV13	CASSHRDREEKLFF	TGTGCCAGCAGCCATAGGGACAGGGAGGAAAAACTGTTTTTT
NA	NA	TRBJ2-2	TRBV20-1	CSASSQGRGDTGELFF	TGCAGTGCTAGTTCCCAGGGGAGAGGGGACACCGGGGAGCTGTTTTTT
NA	TRBD1	TRBJ1-6	TRBV30	CAWSGTGANSPLHF	TGTGCCTGGAGTGGGACAGGCGCAAATTCACCCCTCCACTTT
NA	TRBD2	TRBJ2-7	TRBV6-2/TRBV6-3	CASSRTSGRADEQYF	TGTGCCAGCAGTCGCACCAGCGGGAGGGCCGACGAGCAGTACTTC
NA	NA	TRBJ2-7	TRBV11-3	CASSQLVIFSEQYF	TGTGCCAGCAGCCAACTAGTGATTTTCTCCGAGCAGTACTTC
NA	NA	TRBJ1-5	TRBV5-4	CASSWRGDSNQPQHF	TGTGCCAGCAGCTGGAGGGGCGATAGCAATCAGCCCCAGCATTTT
NA	NA	TRBJ2-1	TRBV11-3	CASRQDKLVDEQFF	TGTGCCAGCAGACAGGACAAGCTCGTAGATGAGCAGTTCTTC
NA	TRBD1	TRBJ2-2	TRBV28	CASSWRDRGQAGELFF	TGTGCCAGCAGTTGGCGGGACAGGGGGCAGGCCGGGGAGCTGTTTTTT
NA	NA	TRBJ1-2	TRBV28	CASSLGGLDYGYTF	TGTGCCAGCAGTTTGGGGGGGCTCGACTATGGCTACACCTTC
NA	NA	TRBJ1-3	TRBV7-9	CASSPGAAGNTIYF	TGTGCCAGCAGCCCAGGGGCTGCTGGAAACACCATATATTTT
once	TRBD2	TRBJ2-3	TRBV19	CASRPTSGRTDTQYF	TGTGCCAGTAGACCGACTAGCGGGAGAACAGATACGCAGTATTTT
NA	NA	TRBJ2-1	TRBV11-2	CASSPTRGNEQFF	TGTGCCAGCAGCCCTACTAGAGGCAATGAGCAGTTCTTC
NA	TRBD1	TRBJ1-5	TRBV10-2	CASNVQAGGGQPQHF	TGCGCCAGCAACGTCCAAGCAGGGGGAGGACAGCCCCAGCATTTT
NA	TRBD1	TRBJ2-7	TRBV10-1	CASSEGDRAYEQYF	TGCGCCAGCAGTGAGGGGGACAGGGCGTACGAGCAGTACTTC
NA	NA	TRBJ2-7	TRBV12-5	CASGLVLYEQYF	TGTGCTAGTGGTTTGGTACTTTACGAGCAGTACTTC
NA	TRBD2	TRBJ2-5	TRBV29-1	CSVGLAGGPSRVPETQYF	TGCAGCGTTGGACTAGCGGGAGGGCCTTCGCGGGTGCCGGAGACCCAGTACTTC
NA	NA	TRBJ2-5	TRBV7-9	CASSGDSGLRETQYF	TGTGCCAGCAGCGGAGACTCCGGCCTTAGGGAGACCCAGTACTTC
NA	NA	TRBJ1-5	TRBV28	CASSFLTVDQPQHF	TGTGCCAGCAGTTTCCTAACAGTCGATCAGCCCCAGCATTTT
NA	NA	TRBJ2-1	TRBV10-1	CASSRTVGDEQFF	TGCGCCAGCAGCAGGACAGTGGGCGATGAGCAGTTCTTC
once	TRBD1	TRBJ2-7	TRBV9	CASSSGTGSYEQYF	TGTGCCAGCAGCTCCGGGACAGGGTCCTACGAGCAGTACTTC
NA	NA	TRBJ2-5	TRBV18	CASSPDRRETQYF	TGTGCCAGCTCACCCGACAGGAGGGAGACCCAGTACTTC
NA	NA	TRBJ1-4	TRBV7-9	CASSSTGLNNEKLFF	TGTGCCAGCAGCTCGACGGGACTTAATAATGAAAAACTGTTTTTT
NA	TRBD1	TRBJ1-1	TRBV7-9	CASSLGTGVEAFF	TGTGCCAGCAGCTTAGGGACAGGTGTTGAAGCTTTCTTT
NA	TRBD1	TRBJ2-7	TRBV30	CAWIRQGLNGYF	TGTGCCTGGATAAGACAGGGGTTGAATGGGTACTTC
once	TRBD2	TRBJ2-5	TRBV5-1	CASSPGLVRGQETQYF	TGCGCCAGCAGCCCCGGACTAGTAAGGGGACAAGAGACCCAGTACTTC
NA	NA	TRBJ1-1	TRBV10-3	CAIQGSTEAFF	TGTGCCATACAGGGTAGCACTGAAGCTTTCTTT
NA	TRBD2	TRBJ2-7	TRBV29-1	CSVGVAGAYEQYF	TGCAGCGTTGGGGTAGCGGGCGCATACGAGCAGTACTTC
NA	TRBD1	TRBJ2-1	TRBV6-2/TRBV6-3	CASSYNSPGQNYNEQFF	TGTGCCAGCAGTTACAATTCCCCGGGACAGAATTACAATGAGCAGTTCTTC
NA	NA	TRBJ1-2	TRBV18	CASSPTQGTENYGYTF	TGTGCCAGCTCACCTACTCAGGGGACCGAGAACTATGGCTACACCTTC
NA	NA	TRBJ1-2	TRBV24-1	CATSDPGRENYGYTF	TGTGCCACCAGTGATCCCGGACGGGAAAACTATGGCTACACCTTC